Presented here are 29 T cell receptor beta chains from one specimen sequenced in a study of blood T cell repertoires in COVID-19 (TCRdb year 2020). To prepare the library, the immunoSEQ multiplex PCR assay was applied. Entries here come from immuneACCESS through TCRdb and include only in-frame sequences with V and J called. Some clones fail to appear in such tables; in the studies checked, an unresolved V gene covers under half of the shortfall, and the cause of the remainder is unknown. This sample holds 150,000 to 200,000 clones; around 80% were observed only once. The ten largest clonotypes hold about 14% of the sample. Sequencing was performed on peripheral blood. These TCRs come from a woman in her seventies with COVID-19, enrolled during active disease.

V and J are TRBV24-1 and TRBJ2-3; 10 positions agree with TRBD1. CDR3 size: 15 residues. Germline V CDR1 and CDR2: KGHDR, SFDVKD. With V trimmed by 5 bases and J by 5 bases, 6 bases remained unmatched. CDR3 DNA: TGTGCCACCAGTGGCACCGGGACAGGGGAAGATACGCAGTATTTT. It specifies CATSGTGTGEDTQYF.

This clone counts as medium-sized (0.01 to 0.1%). This rearrangement joins TRBV3-1 (or the pseudogene TRBV3-2) to TRBJ2-1; 8 positions agree with TRBD1. Germline-derived CDR1 and CDR2 are LGHDT and YNNKEL (reference sequence). There are 14 residues in the CDR3. The J segment lost 10 bases and the V segment lost 6 bases, leaving 11 bases of the junction unmatched. The CDR3 region is CASSHLSGTGEQFF. In nucleotides, the CDR3 is TGTGCCAGCAGTCATCTGTCCGGGACAGGAGAGCAGTTCTTC.

This clone was recorded only once. This rearrangement joins TRBV28 to TRBJ1-5, with D possibly matching TRBD1 (6 bases). From germline, CDR1 is MDHEN and CDR2 SYDVKM. Trimming took 7 bases from V and 5 from J, leaving 9 bases between them. CDR3 length: 12 amino acids. The CDR3 loop reads CASTPGDQPQHF. The DNA of the CDR3 is TGTGCCAGCACCCCAGGGGATCAGCCCCAGCATTTT.

J is TRBJ2-7 and V is TRBV6-5; 8 bases map to TRBD1. The V gene's germline CDR1 is MNHEY and CDR2 SVGAGI. After removal of 8 bases from V and 3 bases from J, the junction contained 6 bases not matched to a gene. The length of the CDR3 is 13 residues. CDR3: CASSQGAFYEQYV. CDR3 coding DNA: TGTGCCAGCTCTCAGGGGGCCTTCTACGAGCAGTACGTC.

The rearrangement joins TRBV2 to TRBJ1-2, with D unclear. The CDR3 consists of 11 residues. Germline V gene lookup returns CDR1 SNHLY and CDR2 FYNNEI. The germline V and J ends were trimmed by 7 bases and 2 bases, with 5 bases remaining between them. The CDR3 coding sequence is TGTGCCAGCAACGGGAACTATGGCTACACCTTC. Translation: CASNGNYGYTF.

The rearrangement joins TRBV11-2 to TRBJ2-1, with 7 bases fitting TRBD2. Unmatched junction bases numbered 17, after V lost 5 bases and J lost 7 bases. This CDR3 is 17 amino acids long. Germline V gene sequence: CDR1 SGHAT, CDR2 FQNNGV. The CDR3 sequence is CASSPFRGGGIGNEQFF. In DNA form, the CDR3 reads TGTGCCAGCAGCCCGTTTCGTGGGGGAGGGATTGGTAATGAGCAGTTCTTC.

The table lists this clone with a count of one. This rearrangement joins TRBV11-2 to TRBJ2-7, with D tentatively TRBD1 (6 bases). The V and J ends lost 5 bases and 2 bases respectively, with 10 bases between them. The germline gives CDR1 SGHAT, CDR2 FQNNGV. The CDR3 covers 13 residues. The CDR3 coding sequence is TGTGCCAGCAGCCCACAGGGAACCTACGAGCAGTACGTC. Translation gives CASSPQGTYEQYV.

The chain employs TRBV11-2 and TRBJ2-1, with 9 positions matching TRBD1. V dropped 1 base and J dropped 9; count of bases not matched to a gene: 4. Looked up from germline, CDR1 is SGHAT and CDR2 is FQNNGV. CDR3 length: 14 residues. The CDR3 bases are TGTGCCAGCAGCTTAGTACAGGGGGCGGGTGAGCAGTTCTTC. Its translation: CASSLVQGAGEQFF.

The CDR3 loop reads CASSQGFTGELFF. In DNA form, the CDR3 reads TGCGCCAGCAGCCAGGGTTTCACCGGGGAGCTGTTTTTT. This chain connects TRBV5-1 to TRBJ2-2; D is possibly TRBD1 (5 bases). V gave up 4 bases and J gave up 4 bases, with 8 bases separating them. From germline, CDR1 is SGHRS and CDR2 YFSETQ. This CDR3 has 13 residues.

This chain uses TRBV11-2 with TRBJ2-1; TRBD1 matches 8 bases. V was pared by 5 bases and J by 2 bases, with 11 bases of the junction left unmatched. The length of the CDR3 is 17 residues. Germline V lookup: CDR1 SGHAT, CDR2 FQNNGV. In DNA form, the CDR3 reads TGTGCCAGCAGCACGGATCGGACAGGGAGGCCCTACAATGAGCAGTTCTTC. It specifies CASSTDRTGRPYNEQFF.

This clone appeared once. DNA for the CDR3: TGCGCCAGCAGCCCGTTCCGTACGTCTAGCGGGGGGGTTCAGGCCAGAGATACGCAGTATTTT. Amino acid sequence: CASSPFRTSSGGVQARDTQYF. The chain employs TRBV5-1 and TRBJ2-3; TRBD2 matches at 12 bases. Germline lookup yields CDR1 SGHRS and CDR2 YFSETQ. This CDR3 has 21 residues. Trimming took 4 bases from V and 5 from J; bases not matched to a gene: 23.

The chain uses TRBV6-5 and TRBJ2-5, with D maybe TRBD2 (6 bases). The ends were cut back, 6 bases at V and 1 base at J, with 9 bases in the middle. Germline lookup yields CDR1 MNHEY and CDR2 SVGAGI. The CDR3 runs to 13 residues. The CDR3 spells CASREGLQETQYF. DNA for the CDR3: TGTGCCAGCAGGGAGGGACTCCAAGAGACCCAGTACTTC.

V usage is TRBV7-2 and J usage is TRBJ1-3; D gene uncertain. The CDR3 is 17 amino acids. Germline values: CDR1 SGHTA, CDR2 FQGNSA. Between the trimmed V and J ends, which lost 6 bases and 0 bases, there was a span of 18 bases. The CDR3 bases are TGTGCCAGCAGACTCCGAACCGGGTCCCTCTCTGGAAACACCATATATTTT. Translating gives CASRLRTGSLSGNTIYF. Using reference TRBV7-2 and TRBJ1-3 for the parts outside the CDR3, the full variable domain is GAGVSQSPSNKVTEKGKDVELRCDPISGHTALYWYRQSLGQGLEFLIYFQGNSAPDKSGLPSDRFSAERTGGSVSTLTIQRTQQEDSAVYLCASRLRTGSLSGNTIYFGEGSWLTVV.

This rearrangement joins TRBV6-5 to TRBJ2-3; 7 positions agree with TRBD2. Germline V gives CDR1 MNHEY, CDR2 SVGAGI. The CDR3 extends over 15 amino acids. After removal of 4 bases from V and 2 bases from J, the junction contained 6 bases not matched to a gene. CDR3 amino acids: CASSSGLDHTDTQYF. The CDR3 nucleotides read TGTGCCAGCAGTTCAGGACTAGACCACACAGATACGCAGTATTTT.

The chain has TRBV6-5 and TRBJ1-1; D unresolved. The germline CDR1 and CDR2 sequences are MNHEY and SVGAGI. Trimming removed 7 bases from V and 1 base from J, with 13 bases in between. The CDR3 consists of 14 residues. The CDR3 spells CASTDLRGNTEAFF. DNA for the CDR3: TGTGCCAGCACCGATCTCCGGGGGAACACTGAAGCTTTCTTT.

The rearrangement links TRBV3-1 (or the pseudogene TRBV3-2) to TRBJ1-3; no clear D gene. Trimming removed 2 bases from V and 1 base from J, with 3 bases in between. The CDR3 spans 13 residues. Germline V lookup: CDR1 LGHDT, CDR2 YNNKEL (reference sequence). The CDR3 protein is CASSQPSGNTIYF. The DNA for the CDR3 is TGTGCCAGCAGCCAACCTTCTGGAAACACCATATATTTT.

V and J are TRBV9 and TRBJ2-1; the match to TRBD2 covers 8 bases. The CDR3 length is 15 residues. With 4 bases clipped from V and 3 bases from J, the junction kept 6 bases outside the gene matches. Germline V gene sequence: CDR1 SGDLS, CDR2 YYNGEE. CDR3: CASSLSGGSYNEQFF. CDR3 nucleotides: TGTGCCAGCAGCCTTTCGGGAGGGAGCTACAATGAGCAGTTCTTC.

The rearrangement links TRBV15 to TRBJ1-4; D gene uncertain. Germline loops: CDR1 LNHNV, CDR2 YYDKDF (reference sequence). This CDR3 contains 12 residues. The V end was cut by 6 bases, the J end by 8 bases, with 10 bases between. The CDR3 region is CATSSVNEKLFF. The CDR3 bases are TGTGCCACCAGTAGTGTCAACGAAAAACTGTTTTTT. The full variable domain, its missing parts supplied by reference TRBV15 and TRBJ1-4, is DAMVIQNPRYQVTQFGKPVTLSCSQTLNHNVMYWYQQKSSQAPKLLFHYYDKDFNNEADTPDNFQSRRPNTSFCFLDIRSPGLGDTAMYLCATSSVNEKLFFGSGTQLSVL.

The chain carries TRBV6-5 and TRBJ2-7, with 10 bases identical to TRBD2. J gave up 7 bases and V 7 bases, and 13 bases lay outside the gene matches. Looked up from germline, CDR1 is MNHEY and CDR2 is SVGAGI. The CDR3 runs 15 residues. CDR3 DNA: TGTGCCAGCAAGGCCCGGGGTAGCGGGAGGCAGGAGCAGTACTTC. This gives the protein CASKARGSGRQEQYF.

V gene TRBV28 combines with J gene TRBJ2-1; the match to TRBD1 covers 8 bases. The V gene's germline CDR1 is MDHEN and CDR2 SYDVKM. V lost 1 base to trimming and J lost 0 bases; unmatched junction nucleotides: 2. The CDR3 consists of 16 residues. The CDR3 DNA follows: TGTGCCAGCAGTTTATTTACAGGGGGCTCCTACAATGAGCAGTTCTTC. Protein sequence: CASSLFTGGSYNEQFF.

V usage is TRBV10-3 and J usage is TRBJ2-3, with D unclear. The CDR3 length is 11 residues. Trimming took off 6 bases at V and 6 bases at J, with 7 bases between the two ends. The germline gives CDR1 ENHRY, CDR2 SYGVKD. CDR3 bases: TGTGCCATCAGACAAGCGGATACGCAGTATTTT. Translated, it gives CAIRQADTQYF.

This chain links TRBV24-1 with TRBJ1-5; TRBD1 matches at 10 bases. CDR3 length: 15 residues. V was clipped by 4 bases and J by 8 bases; unmatched bases: 7. The germline V gene has CDR1 KGHDR and CDR2 SFDVKD. This CDR3 reads CATSDSGQGGEPQHF. The CDR3 DNA sequence: TGTGCCACCAGTGACTCTGGACAGGGGGGGGAGCCCCAGCATTTT.

This sequence joins TRBV11-2 and TRBJ2-2, with TRBD1 matching 12 bases. The CDR3 extends over 16 amino acids. CDR1 and CDR2 from the germline V gene are SGHAT and FQNNGV. Losses at the gene ends were 4 bases for V and 8 bases for J; bases not matched to a gene: 8. In DNA form, the CDR3 reads TGTGCCAGCAGCTCTCCGGGACAGGGGGCTAGGGGGGAGCTGTTTTTT. It is translated as CASSSPGQGARGELFF. The entire variable domain, with the rest obtained from reference TRBV11-2 and TRBJ2-2, is as follows: EAGVAQSPRYKIIEKRQSVAFWCNPISGHATLYWYQQILGQGPKLLIQFQNNGVVDDSQLPKDRFSAERLKGVDSTLKIQPAKLEDSAVYLCASSSPGQGARGELFFGEGSRLTVL.

The chain joins TRBV27 to TRBJ2-1; 13 bases match TRBD2. V shed 2 bases and J 9 bases; nucleotides not matched to a gene: 4. The CDR3 totals 15 residues. From germline, CDR1 is MNHEY and CDR2 SMNVEV (reference sequence). The CDR3 DNA sequence: TGTGCCAGCAGTTTAGGGACTAGCGGGGTGATTGAGCAGTTCTTC. Translating gives CASSLGTSGVIEQFF.

The rearrangement uses TRBV2 and TRBJ2-7; no clear D. Trimming cost V 4 bases and J 3 bases, with 7 bases left between them. CDR1 SNHLY and CDR2 FYNNEI come from the germline V gene. CDR3 length: 12 amino acids. This CDR3 is CASSVYGYEQYV. CDR3 nucleotide sequence: TGTGCCAGCAGTGTGTACGGCTACGAGCAGTACGTC.

The CDR3 DNA sequence: TGTGCCAGCAGCGTAGGGGGCCACGAGCAGTACTTC. Encoded protein: CASSVGGHEQYF. The gene calls are TRBV9 and TRBJ2-7, with D possibly being TRBD1 (5 bases). Trimming removed 0 bases from V and 5 bases from J, with 6 bases in between. There are 12 residues in the CDR3. Germline V gene sequence: CDR1 SGDLS, CDR2 YYNGEE.

J is TRBJ2-2 and V is TRBV28, with D possibly TRBD2 on 6 matching bases. V lost 7 bases and J lost 7, with 16 bases in between. Germline V CDR1 and CDR2: MDHEN, SYDVKM. The CDR3 spans 14 residues. The CDR3 nucleotides read TGTGCCAGCACCGGGGGACCTCGAGGCGGGGAGCTGTTTTTT. Translating it yields CASTGGPRGGELFF.

The chain's CDR3 is CASTPMGGPNSPLHF. The CDR3 bases are TGTGCCAGCACCCCCATGGGAGGGCCAAATTCACCCCTCCACTTT. The chain uses TRBV21-1 and TRBJ1-6. TRBV21-1 is a recognized pseudogene. This CDR3 comprises 15 residues.

The CDR3: CASSLISSGGAKYNEQFF. As DNA, the CDR3 is TGTGCCAGCAGCTTAATTTCCAGCGGGGGGGCGAAGTACAATGAGCAGTTCTTC. The chain employs TRBV11-2 and TRBJ2-1; 10 bases agree with TRBD2. This CDR3 has 18 residues. The V and J ends lost 2 bases and 4 bases, in that order; junction bases with no gene match: 11. The germline V gene has CDR1 SGHAT and CDR2 FQNNGV.